This entry lists 5 T cell receptor beta chains sequenced from one sample in a study of regulatory T cells in long-lasting Graves disease. Combining iRepertoire HTBI primers with Arm-PCR of CDR3 regions, the authors built TCR beta libraries. One entry per CDR3 protein, called by TCRdb with MiXCR from the multiplex PCR reads. This table has 510,000 or so distinct CDR3 sequences, approximately 12% appearing once. The time point denotes: newly diagnosed GD, antithyroid drugs for less than 3 months. Isolated PBMC RNA provided the starting material for the TCR library. These data were also filed under a second study, of T cells in Graves' hyperthyroidism and ophthalmopathy.

Sequences were derived from peripheral blood mononuclear cells (PBMCs), sampled at new diagnosis, from a patient treated with antithyroid drugs. These receptors came from a woman in her twenties or thirties with Graves disease.

This clonotype occurred a few times. V and J are TRBV5-4 and TRBJ1-1, with D unclear. V was trimmed by 3 bases and J by 1 base, leaving 16 bases between them. The CDR3 loop spans 16 amino acids. Germline V gene lookup returns CDR1 SGHNT and CDR2 YYREEE (reference sequence). CDR3 loop: CASSSPGLATNTEAFF. DNA of the CDR3: TGTGCCAGCAGCTCCCCCGGCCTGGCCACGAACACTGAAGCTTTCTTT.

This clonotype was recorded at least ten times. The V call is TRBV11-2, the J call TRBJ1-1, with D possibly matching TRBD1 (5 bases). V gave up 3 bases and J gave up 5 bases, with 16 bases separating them. Germline V gene sequence: CDR1 SGHAT, CDR2 FQNNGV. CDR3 length: 15 amino acids. The CDR3 here is CASSFLPGGSTEAFF. CDR3 bases: TGTGCCAGCAGCTTCCTCCCCGGGGGATCGACTGAAGCTTTCTTT.

This clonotype was recorded many times. V usage is TRBV27 and J usage is TRBJ1-2, with 10 bases matching TRBD1. The CDR3 has 14 residues. From germline, CDR1 is MNHEY and CDR2 SMNVEV (reference sequence). Germline trimming cut 6 bases from V and 1 base from J; bases unmatched to any gene: 2. The CDR3, as DNA: TGTGCCAGCAGGAGGACAGGGGGTAACTATGGCTACACCTTC. Amino acids: CASRRTGGNYGYTF.

This clonotype was observed at least ten times. The chain is built from TRBV12-3 or TRBV12-4 and TRBJ2-5, with 9 bases that match TRBD1. J lost 2 bases, V lost 6 bases, and 10 bases had no gene match. The length of the CDR3 is 16 residues. The CDR3 sequence: CASSTGQGLPQETQYF. DNA of the CDR3: TGTGCCAGCAGCACGGGACAGGGCCTGCCGCAAGAGACCCAGTACTTC.

This clonotype has a count of ten or more. The J gene is TRBJ2-1, the V gene TRBV7-2; 13 nucleotides align to TRBD2. Germline values: CDR1 SGHTA, CDR2 FQGNSA. The CDR3 has 21 residues. The V segment lost 1 base and the J segment 5 bases; nucleotides outside the gene matches: 17. The CDR3 DNA follows: TGTGCCAGCAGCTTAGTCCTCGGACTAGCGGGAGTGTCCTTATTCCACAATGAGCAGTTCTTC. This encodes CASSLVLGLAGVSLFHNEQFF.